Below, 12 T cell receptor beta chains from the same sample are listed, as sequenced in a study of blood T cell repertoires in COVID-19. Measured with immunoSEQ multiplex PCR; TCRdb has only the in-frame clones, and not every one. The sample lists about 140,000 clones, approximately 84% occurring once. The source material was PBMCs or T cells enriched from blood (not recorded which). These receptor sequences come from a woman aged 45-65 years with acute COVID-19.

The CDR3 bases are TGTGCCAGCAGTGAAGACAACTACAATGAGCAGTTCTTC. Encoded protein: CASSEDNYNEQFF. The chain joins TRBV2 to TRBJ2-1; D gene unclear. There are 13 residues in the CDR3. The V end was cut by 1 base, the J end by 3 bases, with 4 bases between. Germline V gives CDR1 SNHLY, CDR2 FYNNEI. Together with reference TRBV2 and TRBJ2-1, the CDR3 gives the full variable domain: EPEVTQTPSHQVTQMGQEVILRCVPISNHLYFYWYRQILGQKVEFLVSFYNNEISEKSEIFDDQFSVERPDGSNFTLKIRSTKLEDSAMYFCASSEDNYNEQFFGPGTRLTVL.

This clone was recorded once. The CDR3 sequence is CASSIPPGEEKLFF. The CDR3 nucleotides are TGTGCCAGTAGTATCCCCCCTGGGGAGGAAAAACTGTTTTTT. The genes are TRBV19 and TRBJ1-4; D is unclear. Trimming took off 3 bases at V and 8 bases at J, with 13 bases between the two ends. The CDR3 runs 14 residues. Germline loops: CDR1 LNHDA, CDR2 SQIVND (reference sequence).

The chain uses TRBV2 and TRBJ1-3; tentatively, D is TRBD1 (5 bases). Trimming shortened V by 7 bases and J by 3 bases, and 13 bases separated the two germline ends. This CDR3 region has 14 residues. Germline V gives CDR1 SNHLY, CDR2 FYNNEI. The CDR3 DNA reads TGTGCCAGCACCCCACAGGCAGGTGGAAACACCATATATTTT. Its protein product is CASTPQAGGNTIYF.

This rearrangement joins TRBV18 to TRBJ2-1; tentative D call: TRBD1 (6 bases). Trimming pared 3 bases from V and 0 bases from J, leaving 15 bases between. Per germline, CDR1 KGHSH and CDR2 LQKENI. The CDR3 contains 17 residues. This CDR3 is CASSPPQGKSSYNEQFF. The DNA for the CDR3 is TGTGCCAGCTCACCCCCCCAGGGGAAAAGCTCCTACAATGAGCAGTTCTTC.

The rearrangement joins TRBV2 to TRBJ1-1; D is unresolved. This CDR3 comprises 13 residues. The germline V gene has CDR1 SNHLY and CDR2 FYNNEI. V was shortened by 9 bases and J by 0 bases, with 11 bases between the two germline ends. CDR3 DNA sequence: TGTGCCAGTACGACAAACGTGAACACTGAAGCTTTCTTT. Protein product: CASTTNVNTEAFF.

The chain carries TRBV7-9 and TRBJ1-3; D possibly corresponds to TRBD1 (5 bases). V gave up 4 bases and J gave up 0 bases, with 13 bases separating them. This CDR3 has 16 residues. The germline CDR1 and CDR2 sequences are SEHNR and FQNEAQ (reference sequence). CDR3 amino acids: CASSYLQGLSGNTIYF. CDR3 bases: TGTGCCAGCAGCTACCTCCAGGGACTCTCTGGAAACACCATATATTTT.

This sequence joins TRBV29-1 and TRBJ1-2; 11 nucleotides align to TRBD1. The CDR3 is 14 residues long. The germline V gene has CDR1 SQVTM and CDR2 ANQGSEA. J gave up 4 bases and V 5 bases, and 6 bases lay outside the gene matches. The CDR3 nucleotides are TGCAGCGTTCACGGGACAGGGGGGGGCTATGGCTACACCTTC. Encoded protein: CSVHGTGGGYGYTF.

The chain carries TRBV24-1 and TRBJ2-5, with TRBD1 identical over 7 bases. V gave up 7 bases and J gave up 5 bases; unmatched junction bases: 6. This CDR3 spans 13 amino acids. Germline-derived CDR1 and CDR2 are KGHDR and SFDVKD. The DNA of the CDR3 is TGTGCCACCAGCATGACAGGGCTGGAGACCCAGTACTTC. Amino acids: CATSMTGLETQYF.

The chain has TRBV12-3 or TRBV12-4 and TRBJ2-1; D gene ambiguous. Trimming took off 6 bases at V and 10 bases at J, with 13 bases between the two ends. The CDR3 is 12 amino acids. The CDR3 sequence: CASSRFRIEQFF. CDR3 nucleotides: TGTGCCAGCAGCAGATTCCGTATCGAGCAGTTCTTC.

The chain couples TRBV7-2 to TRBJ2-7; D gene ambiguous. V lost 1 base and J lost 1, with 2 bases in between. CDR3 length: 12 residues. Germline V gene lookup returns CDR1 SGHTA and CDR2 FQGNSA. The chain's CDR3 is CASSLVSYEQYF. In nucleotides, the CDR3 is TGTGCCAGCAGCTTAGTATCCTACGAGCAGTACTTC.

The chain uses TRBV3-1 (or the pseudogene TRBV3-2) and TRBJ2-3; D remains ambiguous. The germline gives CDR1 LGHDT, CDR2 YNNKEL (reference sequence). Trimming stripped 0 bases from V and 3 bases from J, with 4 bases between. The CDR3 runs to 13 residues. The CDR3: CASSQESTDTQYF. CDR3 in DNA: TGTGCCAGCAGCCAAGAATCGACAGATACGCAGTATTTT.

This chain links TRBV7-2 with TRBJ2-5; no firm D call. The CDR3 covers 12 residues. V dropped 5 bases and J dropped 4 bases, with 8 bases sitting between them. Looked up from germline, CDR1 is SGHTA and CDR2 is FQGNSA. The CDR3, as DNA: TGTGCCAGCAGCCTAGGTCTAGAGACCCAGTACTTC. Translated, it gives CASSLGLETQYF.